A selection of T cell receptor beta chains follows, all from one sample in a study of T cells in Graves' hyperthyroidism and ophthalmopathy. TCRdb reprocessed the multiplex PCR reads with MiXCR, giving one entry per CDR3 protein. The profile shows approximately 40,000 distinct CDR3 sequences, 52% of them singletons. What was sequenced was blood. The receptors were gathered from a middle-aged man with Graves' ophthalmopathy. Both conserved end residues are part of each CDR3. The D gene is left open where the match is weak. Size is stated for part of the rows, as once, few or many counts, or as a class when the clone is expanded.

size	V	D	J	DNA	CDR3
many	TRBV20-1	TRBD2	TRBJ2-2	TGCAGTGCTAGAGACAGACTAGCGGGAGTCGTCACCGGGGAGCTGTTTTTT	CSARDRLAGVVTGELFF
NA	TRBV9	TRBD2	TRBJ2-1	TGTGCCAGCAGCGTATCTAGCGGGGGATCGAATGAGCAGTTCTTC	CASSVSSGGSNEQFF
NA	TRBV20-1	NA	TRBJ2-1	TGCAGTGCTACAGGACAAACCTTTGAGCAGTTCTTC	CSATGQTFEQFF
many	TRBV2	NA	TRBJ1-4	TGTGCCAGCAGTGAGACGGGCTCATCGGGGGAAAAACTGTTTTTT	CASSETGSSGEKLFF
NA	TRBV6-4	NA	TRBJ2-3	TGTGCCAGCAGATGGACAGAGAGCACAGATACGCAGTACTTT	CASRWTESTDTQYF
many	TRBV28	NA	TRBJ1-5	TGTGCCAGCACCCTCGGGGGGCAGGGCAATCAGCCCCAGCATTTT	CASTLGGQGNQPQHF
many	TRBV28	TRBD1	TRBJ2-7	TGTGCCAGCAGACCCCCAGGGGGCTACGAGCAGTACTTC	CASRPPGGYEQYF
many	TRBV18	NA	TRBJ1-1	TGTGCCAGCTCACCGACCACGGTTACTGAAGCTTTCTTT	CASSPTTVTEAFF
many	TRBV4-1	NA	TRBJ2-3	TGCGCCAGCAGCCAAACCTCAAGGGGGGCTGGAGATACGCAGTATTTT	CASSQTSRGAGDTQYF
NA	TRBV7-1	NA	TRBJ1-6	TGTGCGTGCAGCTCCTATAATTCACCCCTCCACTTT	CACSSYNSPLHF
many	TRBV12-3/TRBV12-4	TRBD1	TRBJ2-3	TGTGCCAGCAGTTTATTACCCAGACAGGGAGATACGCAGTATTTT	CASSLLPRQGDTQYF
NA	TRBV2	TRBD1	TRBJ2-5	TGTGCCAGCAGTGGGACAGGGGAGCCAGAGACCCAGTACTTC	CASSGTGEPETQYF
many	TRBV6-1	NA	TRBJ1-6	TGTGCCAGCAGGGGGGGAACAGACGACGTTGGTTCACCCCTCCACTTT	CASRGGTDDVGSPLHF
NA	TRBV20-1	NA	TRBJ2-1	TGCAGTGCTGGTAAAACAGGGAGTGTGTGGAATGAGCAGTTCTTC	CSAGKTGSVWNEQFF
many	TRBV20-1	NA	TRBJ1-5	TGCAGTGCTCCCCGGGGCGGCAATAGCAATCAGCCCCAGCATTTT	CSAPRGGNSNQPQHF
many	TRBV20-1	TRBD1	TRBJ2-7	TGCAGTGCTAGAGATAGGACAGGGGACGGGGACGAGCAGTACTTC	CSARDRTGDGDEQYF
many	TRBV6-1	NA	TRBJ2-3	TGTGCCAGCAGTGAAATTGCGGCGGGACGCACAGATACGCAGTATTTT	CASSEIAAGRTDTQYF
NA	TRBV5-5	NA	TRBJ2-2	TGTGCCAGCAGCTCGGCAGGGGCTGGGGAGCTGTTTTTT	CASSSAGAGELFF
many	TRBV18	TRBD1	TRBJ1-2	TGTGCCAGCTCACCTGGGGCACAGGGGAGCGGCTACACCTTC	CASSPGAQGSGYTF
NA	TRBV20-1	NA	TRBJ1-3	TGCAGTGCTAGAGTAATGAGGCTGCCTGGAAACACCATATATTTT	CSARVMRLPGNTIYF
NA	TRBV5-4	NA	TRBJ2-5	TGTGCCAGCAGCTTGGAGGGGAACACCGGGGAGACCCAGTACTTC	CASSLEGNTGETQYF
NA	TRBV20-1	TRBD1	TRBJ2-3	TGCAGTGCCGTTGGTGGGACAGGGAGATTAGGCACAGATACGCAGTATTTT	CSAVGGTGRLGTDTQYF
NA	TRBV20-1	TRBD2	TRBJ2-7	TGCAGATCGGCGGGACTAGCGGGAGTGAACGAGCAGCACTTC	CRSAGLAGVNEQHF
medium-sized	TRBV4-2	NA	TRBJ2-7	TGTGCCAGCAGCCAAGATTCCCACAGGGCTCCCTACGAGCAGTACTTC	CASSQDSHRAPYEQYF
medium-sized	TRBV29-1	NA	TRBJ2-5	TGCAGCGTTACCCCCATCCAGGGTGGGCAAGAGACCCAGTACTTC	CSVTPIQGGQETQYF
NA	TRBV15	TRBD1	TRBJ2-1	TGTGCCACCAGCAGAGATCTAGAGACAGGGGTCGTTGAGCAGTTCTTC	CATSRDLETGVVEQFF
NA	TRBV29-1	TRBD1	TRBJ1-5	TGCAGCGTTTGGCAGGGGGCGCGGGAGACCCAGCATTTT	CSVWQGARETQHF
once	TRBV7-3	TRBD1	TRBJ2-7	TGTGCCAGCAGCTTAAGTCCTAATCCGGGACAGGGGGATGGCGAGCAGTACTTC	CASSLSPNPGQGDGEQYF
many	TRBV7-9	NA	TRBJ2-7	TGTGCCAGCAGCCGGGACTCCTCAGGGGAGTACTTC	CASSRDSSGEYF
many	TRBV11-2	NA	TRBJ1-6	TGTGCCAGCAGATTCGGTCAGGCCCTCCACTTT	CASRFGQALHF
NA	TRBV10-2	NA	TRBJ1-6	TGCGCCAGCAGTCCAGACATCAATAATTCACCCCTCCACTTT	CASSPDINNSPLHF
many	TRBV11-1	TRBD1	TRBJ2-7	TGTGCCAGCAGCCGGGCTCGTGGGACAGGTAATACCTACGAGCAGTACTTC	CASSRARGTGNTYEQYF
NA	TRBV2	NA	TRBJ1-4	TGTGCCAGCAGTGAAGGGACAGCTAATGAAAAACTGTTTTTT	CASSEGTANEKLFF
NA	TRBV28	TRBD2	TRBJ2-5	TGTGCCAGCAGTTCCGGGGGGGCCGGAGAGGCCCAGTACTTC	CASSSGGAGEAQYF
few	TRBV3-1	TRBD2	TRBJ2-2	TGTGCCAGCAGGGACCACCGACTAGCGGAATTCACCGGGGAGCTGTTTTTT	CASRDHRLAEFTGELFF
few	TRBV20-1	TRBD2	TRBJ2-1	TGCAGTGCCCCGCCTAGCGGGCCTTACAATGAGCAGTTCTTC	CSAPPSGPYNEQFF
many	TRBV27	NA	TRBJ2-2	TGTGCCAGCAAACCACTGGGGGGAACCGGGGAGCTGTTTTTT	CASKPLGGTGELFF
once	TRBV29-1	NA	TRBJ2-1	TGCAGCGGAAACGGGAGCCCCCACGATGAGCAGTTCTTC	CSGNGSPHDEQFF
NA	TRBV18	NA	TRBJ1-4	TGTGCCAGCTCCCCCCTTTCAGCTAATGAAAAACTGTTTTTT	CASSPLSANEKLFF
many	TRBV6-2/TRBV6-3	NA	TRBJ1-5	TGTGCCAGCAGTTACCGATCAGGGGGCAATCAGCCCCAGCATTTT	CASSYRSGGNQPQHF
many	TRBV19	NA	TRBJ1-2	TGTGCCAGTAGTCTAACGTCGGGTGAGGGCTACACCTTC	CASSLTSGEGYTF
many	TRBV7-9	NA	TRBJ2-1	TGTGCCAGCAGCCATTCGGGAGAGCGGGAGCAGTTCTTC	CASSHSGEREQFF
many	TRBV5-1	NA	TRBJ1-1	TGCGCCAGCGGGGCGGGAATGAACACTGAAGCTTTCTTT	CASGAGMNTEAFF
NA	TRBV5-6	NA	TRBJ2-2	TGTGCCAGCAGCACTCCATCTAGGGAGCTGTTTTTT	CASSTPSRELFF
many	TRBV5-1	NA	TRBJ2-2	TGCGCCAGCAGCCCAGGACTGGTATTCGGGGAGCTGTTTTTT	CASSPGLVFGELFF
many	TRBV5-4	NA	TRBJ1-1	TGTGCCAGCTCGGACCACAGTCGGGCTGAAGCTTTCTTT	CASSDHSRAEAFF
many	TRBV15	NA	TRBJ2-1	TGTGCCACCAGCAGAGACCTAGGGGGGGGAAATGAGCAGTTCTTC	CATSRDLGGGNEQFF
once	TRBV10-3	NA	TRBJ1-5	TGTGCCACCCATGAGGCAGGGGGCAATCAGCCCCAGCATTTT	CATHEAGGNQPQHF
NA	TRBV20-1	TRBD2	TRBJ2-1	TGCAGTGCTAGAGCGGGAGGGCCCAATGAGCAGTTCTTC	CSARAGGPNEQFF